Given below is one TCR beta chain in context. The sample is drawn from a study of blood T cell repertoires in COVID-19. Study background: Whether acute or convalescent, the COVID-19 samples came from the United States, Italy and Spain. Sample material is recorded as cDNA or gDNA derived from T cells, B-cell-depleted T cells, or PBMCs.

Source study methods: Reference gene primer amplification in the assay estimated nucleated cell counts. The data were produced by immunoSEQ multiplex PCR, yet TCRdb's version contains in-frame clones alone and is incomplete. That table furnishes V, J and clone size, whereas the DNA furnished D and trimming. The data show 200,000 to 300,000 clones, with nearly 90% seen just once and 0.65% to 0.8% held by the top ten. The trim removed 5 bases at V and 8 bases at J, leaving 9 bases unmatched. This CDR3 contains 15 residues. Germline-derived CDR1 and CDR2 are SGHDT and YYEEEE. This TCR was recovered from a human donor in a cohort sampled during active COVID-19. The chain combines TRBV5-6 with TRBJ1-4; 10 bases are shared with TRBD1. Material for sequencing was peripheral blood. CDR3 sequence (DNA): TGTGCCAGCAGTTCTGACAGGGGGCAATTGGAAAAACTGTTTTTT. Translating it yields CASSSDRGQLEKLFF.